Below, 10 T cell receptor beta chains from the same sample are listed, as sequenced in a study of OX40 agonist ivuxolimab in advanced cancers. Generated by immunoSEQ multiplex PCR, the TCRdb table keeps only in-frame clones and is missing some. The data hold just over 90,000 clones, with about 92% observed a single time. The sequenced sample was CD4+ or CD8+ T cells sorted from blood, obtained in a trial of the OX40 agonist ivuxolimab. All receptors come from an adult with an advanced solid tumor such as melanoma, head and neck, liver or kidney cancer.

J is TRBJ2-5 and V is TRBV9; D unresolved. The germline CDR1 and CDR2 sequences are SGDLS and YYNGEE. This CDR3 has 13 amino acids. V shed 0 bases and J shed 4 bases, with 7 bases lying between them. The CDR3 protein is CASSVAPRETQYF. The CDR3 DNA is TGTGCCAGCAGCGTAGCCCCAAGAGAGACCCAGTACTTC.

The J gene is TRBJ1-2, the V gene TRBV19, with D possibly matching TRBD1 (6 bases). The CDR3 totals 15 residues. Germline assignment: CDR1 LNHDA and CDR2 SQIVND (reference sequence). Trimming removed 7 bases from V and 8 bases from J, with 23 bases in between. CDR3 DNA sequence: TGTGCCAGTATCCCAGCGGCGGGGGCAAGGACAGGCTACACCTTC. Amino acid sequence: CASIPAAGARTGYTF.

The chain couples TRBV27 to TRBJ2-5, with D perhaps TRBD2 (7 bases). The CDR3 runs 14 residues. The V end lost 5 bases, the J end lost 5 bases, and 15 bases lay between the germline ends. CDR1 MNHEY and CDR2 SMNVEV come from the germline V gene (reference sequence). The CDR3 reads CASSGRGAGETQYF. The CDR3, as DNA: TGTGCCAGCAGTGGCCGGGGGGCCGGGGAGACCCAGTACTTC.

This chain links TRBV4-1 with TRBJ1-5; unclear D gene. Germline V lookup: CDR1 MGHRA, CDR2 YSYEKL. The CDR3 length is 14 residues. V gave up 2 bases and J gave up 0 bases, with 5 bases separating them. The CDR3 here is CASSQQNSNQPQHF. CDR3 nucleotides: TGCGCCAGCAGCCAACAAAATAGCAATCAGCCCCAGCATTTT.

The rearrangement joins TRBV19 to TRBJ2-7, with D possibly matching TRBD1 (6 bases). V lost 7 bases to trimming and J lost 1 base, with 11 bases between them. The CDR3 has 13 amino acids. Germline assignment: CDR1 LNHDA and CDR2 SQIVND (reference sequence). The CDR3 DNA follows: TGTGCCAGTAACAGGGCCCGGTCCTACGAGCAGTACTTC. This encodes CASNRARSYEQYF.

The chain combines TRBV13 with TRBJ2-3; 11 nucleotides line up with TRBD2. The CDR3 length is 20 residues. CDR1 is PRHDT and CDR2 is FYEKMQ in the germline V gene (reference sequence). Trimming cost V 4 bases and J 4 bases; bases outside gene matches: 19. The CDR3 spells CASSSPVVSGGAEGADTQYF. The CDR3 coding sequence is TGTGCCAGCAGCTCACCAGTGGTTAGCGGGGGGGCCGAGGGTGCAGATACGCAGTATTTT.

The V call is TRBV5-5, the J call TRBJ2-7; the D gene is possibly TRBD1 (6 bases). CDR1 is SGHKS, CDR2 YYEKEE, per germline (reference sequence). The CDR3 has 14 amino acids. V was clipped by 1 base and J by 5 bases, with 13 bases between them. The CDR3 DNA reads TGTGCCAGCAGCTTGCGTTTCGACAGGAACGAGCAGTACTTC. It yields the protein CASSLRFDRNEQYF.

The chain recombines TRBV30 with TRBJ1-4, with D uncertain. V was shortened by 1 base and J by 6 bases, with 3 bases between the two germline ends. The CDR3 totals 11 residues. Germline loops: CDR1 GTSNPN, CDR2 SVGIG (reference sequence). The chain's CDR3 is CAWSGHEKLFF. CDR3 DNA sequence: TGTGCCTGGAGTGGTCATGAAAAACTGTTTTTT.

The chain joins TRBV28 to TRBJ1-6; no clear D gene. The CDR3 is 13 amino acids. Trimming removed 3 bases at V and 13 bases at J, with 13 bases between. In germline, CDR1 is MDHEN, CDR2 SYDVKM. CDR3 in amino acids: CASSLTGSQPLHF. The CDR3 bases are TGTGCCAGCAGTTTGACGGGTAGCCAGCCCCTCCACTTT.

CDR3 region: CASSLERGTEAFF. For the CDR3, the DNA is TGTGCCAGCAGCTTGGAGAGGGGCACTGAAGCTTTCTTT. The chain recombines TRBV5-5 with TRBJ1-1; a weak D match, TRBD1 (5 bases). The CDR3 loop spans 13 amino acids. V shed 0 bases and J shed 4 bases, with 7 bases lying between them. Germline V gene sequence: CDR1 SGHKS, CDR2 YYEKEE (reference sequence).